Shown below are 20 T cell receptor beta chains from a single sample sequenced in a study of T-cell memory formation after mild COVID-19. TCRdb passed the 5' RACE reads through MiXCR, listing each CDR3 protein once. The sample has a few hundred thousand distinct CDR3 sequences; approximately 16% are singletons. Sequenced material: PBMCs or a T cell subset sorted from them (not recorded which). These receptors came from a man aged 18 to 30 who had mild COVID-19 (a few samples of this study predate the infection). Cell type and time point are not known.

This chain joins TRBV24-1 and TRBJ2-3; no clear D. The CDR3 is 15 residues long. Trimming removed 3 bases from V and 4 bases from J, with 13 bases in between. The germline CDR1 and CDR2 sequences are KGHDR and SFDVKD. The CDR3 coding sequence is TGTGCCACCAGTGATCCGCGGACCCCCGCAGATACGCAGTATTTT. It translates to CATSDPRTPADTQYF.

This chain links TRBV7-2 with TRBJ2-1, with D maybe TRBD2 (6 bases). V gave up 8 bases and J gave up 0 bases, with 14 bases separating them. The germline V gene has CDR1 SGHTA and CDR2 FQGNSA. This CDR3 has 15 residues. In DNA, the CDR3 is TGTGCCAGCGGCGCAGACGGGAGCTCCTACAATGAGCAGTTCTTC. The encoded protein is CASGADGSSYNEQFF. The whole variable domain, remainder taken from reference TRBV7-2 and TRBJ2-1, is GAGVSQSPSNKVTEKGKDVELRCDPISGHTALYWYRQSLGQGLEFLIYFQGNSAPDKSGLPSDRFSAERTGGSVSTLTIQRTQQEDSAVYLCASGADGSSYNEQFFGPGTRLTVL.

This clonotype turned up a few times. The chain uses TRBV12-5 and TRBJ2-3; maybe TRBD1 (5 bases). Germline values: CDR1 LGHNT, CDR2 FRNRAP. The CDR3 totals 17 residues. Trimming took off 2 bases at V and 0 bases at J, with 15 bases between the two ends. The CDR3 coding sequence is TGTGCTAGTGGTTTGTTGATCAGGGAAAGCAGCACAGATACGCAGTATTTT. It encodes CASGLLIRESSTDTQYF.

The chain joins TRBV12-3 or TRBV12-4 to TRBJ1-3; 8 bases agree with TRBD1. The CDR3 has 16 amino acids. J gave up 2 bases and V 4 bases, and 7 bases lay outside the gene matches. CDR3 residues: CASSSYTDRAGNTIYF. In DNA, the CDR3 is TGTGCCAGCAGTTCATATACGGACAGGGCTGGAAACACCATATATTTT.

The gene calls are TRBV6-5 and TRBJ2-5; maybe TRBD1 (5 bases). The V gene's germline CDR1 is MNHEY and CDR2 SVGAGI. CDR3 length: 15 residues. Trimming removed 4 bases at V and 5 bases at J, with 17 bases between. The CDR3 region has the DNA TGTGCCAGCAGTTCCCCTCGGTTAGGGGTGGAGACCCAGTACTTC. Protein sequence: CASSSPRLGVETQYF.

In this sample, this clonotype turned up a few times. The chain couples TRBV2 to TRBJ2-5; D perhaps matches TRBD2 (6 bases). Trimming removed 7 bases at V and 4 bases at J, with 10 bases between. Per germline, CDR1 SNHLY and CDR2 FYNNEI. This CDR3 region has 12 residues. CDR3 bases: TGTGCCAGCATCAAGGGAGGAGAGACCCAGTACTTC. It is translated as CASIKGGETQYF. The variable domain in full, completed from reference TRBV2 and TRBJ2-5, reads EPEVTQTPSHQVTQMGQEVILRCVPISNHLYFYWYRQILGQKVEFLVSFYNNEISEKSEIFDDQFSVERPDGSNFTLKIRSTKLEDSAMYFCASIKGGETQYFGPGTRLLVL.

This clonotype was picked up a small number of times. V usage is TRBV28 and J usage is TRBJ2-4; 9 bases line up with TRBD1. The CDR3 length is 16 residues. J gave up 7 bases and V 5 bases, and 12 bases lay outside the gene matches. Germline CDR1 reads MDHEN; CDR2 reads SYDVKM. CDR3 sequence: CASSETPGTGSNIQYF. The CDR3 DNA reads as TGTGCCAGCAGTGAAACCCCCGGGACAGGGTCCAACATTCAGTACTTC.

The chain carries TRBV24-1 and TRBJ2-7, with D unresolved. This CDR3 comprises 13 residues. Per the germline V gene, CDR1 is KGHDR and CDR2 is SFDVKD. The V gene lost 1 base and the J gene lost 4 bases, with 7 bases spanning the gap. CDR3 loop: CATSDFDTYEQYF. CDR3 nucleotide sequence: TGTGCCACCAGTGATTTCGACACGTACGAGCAGTACTTC.

This clonotype has more than one count but fewer than ten. This chain links TRBV19 with TRBJ2-7; unclear D gene. The CDR3 has 14 residues. The V and J ends lost 4 bases and 2 bases respectively, with 12 bases between them. Per germline, CDR1 LNHDA and CDR2 SQIVND (reference sequence). The CDR3 nucleotides read TGTGCCAGTAGTACCCCGGGTGGGGCCTACGAGCAGTACTTC. Encoded protein: CASSTPGGAYEQYF. The full variable domain, with the rest looked up from reference TRBV19 and TRBJ2-7, is DGGITQSPKYLFRKEGQNVTLSCEQNLNHDAMYWYRQDPGQGLRLIYYSQIVNDFQKGDIAEGYSVSREKKESFPLTVTSAQKNPTAFYLCASSTPGGAYEQYFGPGTRLTVT.

This clonotype was recorded at least ten times. CDR3 in DNA: TGTGCCAGCAGTTTAGGCGTCTACAATGAGCAGTTCTTC. Translation gives CASSLGVYNEQFF. The chain uses TRBV6-6 and TRBJ2-1; the D is unclear. The CDR3 is 13 amino acids. Germline CDR1 is MNHNY and CDR2 is SVGAGI (reference sequence). With 4 bases removed from V and 3 bases from J, the gap between germline ends came to 7 bases.

CDR3 sequence (DNA): TGCAGTGCTAGGGGCGGAACATCGAATACGCAGTATTTT. The encoded protein is CSARGGTSNTQYF. The rearrangement uses TRBV20-1 and TRBJ2-3; D unclear. V dropped 3 bases and J dropped 7 bases, with 14 bases sitting between them. The CDR3 is 13 amino acids. Germline CDR1 and CDR2: DFQATT and SNEGSKA (reference sequence).

Only a few counts were recorded for this clonotype. This sequence joins TRBV11-2 and TRBJ2-3; D is possibly TRBD1 or TRBD2 (5 bases each). V lost 1 base, J lost 0 bases, and 17 bases lay in between. This CDR3 has 18 residues. Germline CDR1 reads SGHAT; CDR2 reads FQNNGV. The CDR3 coding sequence is TGTGCCAGCAGCTTAGGGTTTTACGGGGCTGCTAGCACAGATACGCAGTATTTT. It codes for CASSLGFYGAASTDTQYF.

This clonotype was counted ten times or more. This rearrangement joins TRBV5-1 to TRBJ2-4; TRBD1 matches at 9 bases. Looked up from germline, CDR1 is SGHRS and CDR2 is YFSETQ. V shed 5 bases and J 0 bases; nucleotides not matched to a gene: 3. This CDR3 region has 15 residues. CDR3 residues: CASSRDRVAKNIQYF. DNA of the CDR3: TGCGCCAGCAGTCGGGACAGGGTAGCCAAAAACATTCAGTACTTC.

This chain uses TRBV20-1 with TRBJ2-7; the D is unclear. This CDR3 contains 11 residues. Germline V gene lookup returns CDR1 DFQATT and CDR2 SNEGSKA (reference sequence). Trimming pared 5 bases from V and 0 bases from J, leaving 5 bases between. CDR3 loop: CSAQYSYEQYV. In nucleotides, the CDR3 is TGCAGTGCTCAATACTCCTACGAGCAGTACGTC.

The rearrangement links TRBV27 to TRBJ2-1; 16 nucleotides agree with TRBD2. The germline CDR1 and CDR2 sequences are MNHEY and SMNVEV (reference sequence). This CDR3 is 18 amino acids long. V was pared by 5 bases and J by 8 bases, with 12 bases of the junction left unmatched. The CDR3 DNA sequence: TGTGCCAGCAGTCTGGGACTAGCGGGGGGGCACCATTTCCATGAGCAGTTCTTC. It encodes CASSLGLAGGHHFHEQFF.

This clonotype was detected a few times. The chain carries TRBV7-8 and TRBJ2-7, with TRBD2 identical over 15 bases. Looked up from germline, CDR1 is SGHVS and CDR2 is FQNEAQ. The V segment lost 6 bases and the J segment 9 bases; nucleotides outside the gene matches: 12. This CDR3 is 16 amino acids long. The CDR3 protein is CASSYISGLAGGMQYV. The CDR3 nucleotides are TGTGCCAGCAGTTATATCTCGGGACTAGCGGGGGGTATGCAGTACGTC.

J is TRBJ2-1 and V is TRBV20-1; D might be TRBD2 (5 bases). The CDR3 contains 13 residues. Trimming took 1 base from V and 4 from J, leaving 8 bases between them. Germline CDR1 DFQATT, CDR2 SNEGSKA (reference sequence). Here the CDR3 DNA reads TGCAGTGCTAGAGTCCGGGGTTACAATGAGCAGTTCTTC. Amino acid sequence: CSARVRGYNEQFF.

V and J are TRBV7-9 and TRBJ1-6; D is unclear. The CDR3 loop spans 15 amino acids. The ends were cut back, 2 bases at V and 5 bases at J, with 10 bases in the middle. Looked up from germline, CDR1 is SEHNR and CDR2 is FQNEAQ (reference sequence). In DNA, the CDR3 is TGTGCCAGCAGCTTACGGGGTGGGCATAATTCACCCCTCCACTTT. Translation: CASSLRGGHNSPLHF.

This clonotype has more than one count but fewer than ten. The CDR3 spells CATSGTGSRQPQHF. Written as DNA, the CDR3 is TGTGCCACCAGCGGTACAGGGTCACGGCAGCCCCAGCATTTT. The chain is built from TRBV15 and TRBJ1-5; TRBD1 might be the D (6 bases). Germline assignment: CDR1 LNHNV and CDR2 YYDKDF (reference sequence). This CDR3 is built from 14 residues. Trimming took off 5 bases at V and 7 bases at J, with 15 bases between the two ends.

V and J are TRBV7-2 and TRBJ2-5, with 7 bases identical to TRBD2. The CDR3 consists of 15 residues. Germline CDR1 and CDR2: SGHTA and FQGNSA. The J segment lost 5 bases and the V segment lost 5 bases, leaving 11 bases of the junction unmatched. The CDR3 spells CASSVLWAGVETQYF. The CDR3 bases are TGTGCCAGCAGCGTCCTGTGGGCGGGGGTGGAGACCCAGTACTTC.